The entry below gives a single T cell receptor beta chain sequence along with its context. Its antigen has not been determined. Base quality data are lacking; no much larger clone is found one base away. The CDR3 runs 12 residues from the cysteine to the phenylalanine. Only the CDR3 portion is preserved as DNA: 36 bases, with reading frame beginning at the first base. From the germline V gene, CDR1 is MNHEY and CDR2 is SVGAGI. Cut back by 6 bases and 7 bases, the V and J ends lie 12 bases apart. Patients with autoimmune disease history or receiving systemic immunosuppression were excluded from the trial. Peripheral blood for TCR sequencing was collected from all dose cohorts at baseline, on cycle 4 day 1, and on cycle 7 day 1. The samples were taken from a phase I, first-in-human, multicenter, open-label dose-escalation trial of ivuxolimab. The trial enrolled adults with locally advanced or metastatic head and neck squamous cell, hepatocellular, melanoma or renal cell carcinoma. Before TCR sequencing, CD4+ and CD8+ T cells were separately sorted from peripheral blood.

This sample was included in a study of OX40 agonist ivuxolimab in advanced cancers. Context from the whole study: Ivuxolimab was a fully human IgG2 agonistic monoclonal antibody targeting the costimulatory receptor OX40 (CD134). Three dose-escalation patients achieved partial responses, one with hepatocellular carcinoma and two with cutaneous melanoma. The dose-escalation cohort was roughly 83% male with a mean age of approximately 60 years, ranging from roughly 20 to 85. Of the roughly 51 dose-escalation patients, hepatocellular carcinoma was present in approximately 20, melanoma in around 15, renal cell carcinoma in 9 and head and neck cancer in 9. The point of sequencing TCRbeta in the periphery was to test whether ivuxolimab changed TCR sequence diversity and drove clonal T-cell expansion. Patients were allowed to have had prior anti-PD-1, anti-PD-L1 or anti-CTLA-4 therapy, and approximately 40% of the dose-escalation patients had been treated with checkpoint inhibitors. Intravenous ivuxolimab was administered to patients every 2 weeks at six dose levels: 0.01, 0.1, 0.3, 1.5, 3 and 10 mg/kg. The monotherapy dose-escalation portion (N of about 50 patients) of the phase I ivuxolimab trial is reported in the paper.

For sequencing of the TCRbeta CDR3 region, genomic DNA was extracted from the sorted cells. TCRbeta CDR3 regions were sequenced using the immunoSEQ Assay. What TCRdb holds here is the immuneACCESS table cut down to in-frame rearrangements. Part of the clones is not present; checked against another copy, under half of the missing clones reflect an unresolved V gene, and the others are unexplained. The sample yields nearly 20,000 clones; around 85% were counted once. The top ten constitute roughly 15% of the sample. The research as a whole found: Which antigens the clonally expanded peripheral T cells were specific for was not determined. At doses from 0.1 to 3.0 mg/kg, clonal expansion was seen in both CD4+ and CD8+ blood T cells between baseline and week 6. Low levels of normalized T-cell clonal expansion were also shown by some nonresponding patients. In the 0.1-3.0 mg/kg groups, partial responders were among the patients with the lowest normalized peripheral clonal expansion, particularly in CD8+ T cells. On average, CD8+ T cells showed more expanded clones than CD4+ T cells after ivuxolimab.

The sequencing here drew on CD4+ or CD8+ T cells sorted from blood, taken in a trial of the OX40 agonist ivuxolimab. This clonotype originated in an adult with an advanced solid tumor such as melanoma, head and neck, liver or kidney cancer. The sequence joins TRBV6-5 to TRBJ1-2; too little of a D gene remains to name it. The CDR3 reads CASSPELAGYTF. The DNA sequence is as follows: TGTGCCAGCAGCCCGGAATTGGCTGGCTACACCTTC.